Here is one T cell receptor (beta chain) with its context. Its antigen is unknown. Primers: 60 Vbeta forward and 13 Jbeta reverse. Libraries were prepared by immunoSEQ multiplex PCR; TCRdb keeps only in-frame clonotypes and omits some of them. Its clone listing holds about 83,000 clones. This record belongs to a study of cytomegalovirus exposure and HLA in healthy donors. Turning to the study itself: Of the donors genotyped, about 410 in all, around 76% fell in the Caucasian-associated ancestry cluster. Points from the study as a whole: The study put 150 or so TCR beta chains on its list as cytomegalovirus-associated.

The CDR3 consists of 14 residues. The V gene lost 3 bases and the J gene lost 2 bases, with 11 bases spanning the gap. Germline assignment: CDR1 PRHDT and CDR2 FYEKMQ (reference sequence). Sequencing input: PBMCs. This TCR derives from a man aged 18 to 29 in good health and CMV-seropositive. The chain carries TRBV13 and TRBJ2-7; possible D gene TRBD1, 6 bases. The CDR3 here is CASSFRGGPYEQYF. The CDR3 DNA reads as TGTGCCAGCAGCTTCCGAGGGGGACCCTACGAGCAGTACTTC.